One and the same sample provided the 2 T cell receptor beta chains below, sequenced in a study of identical twins. TCRdb reprocessed the 5' RACE reads via MiXCR and lists one record per CDR3 protein. This table has roughly 1,500,000 distinct CDR3 sequences, less than 40% appearing once. Sequencing input: cord blood. Every receptor here comes from a newborn girl in good health.

The chain combines TRBV29-1 with TRBJ2-5; D may be TRBD2 (6 bases). The CDR3 spans 13 residues. Germline CDR1 is SQVTM and CDR2 is ANQGSEA. Deletions cut 4 bases from V and 13 bases from J, with 22 bases between. The CDR3, as DNA: TGCAGCGTTGGGATGTGGGGGGTTGCCGAGCCGTACTTC. Protein product: CSVGMWGVAEPYF. Full variable domain (outside the CDR3, taken from reference TRBV29-1 and TRBJ2-5): SAVISQKPSRDICQRGTSLTIQCQVDSQVTMMFWYRQQPGQSLTLIATANQGSEATYESGFVIDKFPISRPNLTFSTLTVSNMSPEDSSIYLCSVGMWGVAEPYFGPGTRLLVL.

In this sample, this clonotype turned up a few times. J is TRBJ2-5 and V is TRBV6-5; tentative D call: TRBD2 (6 bases). The closer fit of TRBJ2-7 to the DNA end suggests the J call may be wrong. This CDR3 has 14 residues. Per the germline V gene, CDR1 is MNHEY and CDR2 is SVGAGI. For the CDR3, the DNA is TGTGCCAGCAGTTTAGCGGCCCATCGGGGCGAGCAGTACTTC. This translates into CASSLAAHRGEQYF.